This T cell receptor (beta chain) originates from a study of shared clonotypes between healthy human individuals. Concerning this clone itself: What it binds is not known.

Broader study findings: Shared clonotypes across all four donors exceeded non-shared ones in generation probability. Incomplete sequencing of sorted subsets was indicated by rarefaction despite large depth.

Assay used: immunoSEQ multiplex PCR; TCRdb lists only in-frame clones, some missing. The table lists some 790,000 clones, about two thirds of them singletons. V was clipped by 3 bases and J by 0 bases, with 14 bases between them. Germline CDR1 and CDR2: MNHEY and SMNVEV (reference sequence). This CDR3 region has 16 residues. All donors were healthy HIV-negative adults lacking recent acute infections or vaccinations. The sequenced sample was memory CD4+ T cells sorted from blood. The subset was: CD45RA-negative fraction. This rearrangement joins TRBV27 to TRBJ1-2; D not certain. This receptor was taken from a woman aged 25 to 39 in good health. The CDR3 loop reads CASSFLGAKANYGYTF. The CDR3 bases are TGTGCCAGCAGTTTCTTGGGAGCAAAAGCTAACTATGGCTACACCTTC.